This T cell receptor beta chain was retrieved from a study of identical twins. TCRdb reprocessed the 5' RACE reads via MiXCR and lists one record per CDR3 protein. Of hundreds of thousands of distinct CDR3 sequences listed, around an eighth are singletons. Study-level points and caveats: Researchers reported weaker excess twin sharing in beta out-of-frame sequences.

This CDR3 has 14 amino acids. With V trimmed by 7 bases and J by 7 bases, 9 bases remained unmatched. CDR1 MNHEY and CDR2 SMNVEV come from the germline V gene (reference sequence). Comments on this clonotype: The antigen is not known.

The data also belong to a second study, concerning yellow fever vaccine responses in identical twins.

The receptor was derived from a woman younger than 30 in good health. Sequencing was done on a sample of PBMCs. The gene calls are TRBV27 and TRBJ2-1; 8 bases map to TRBD2. This chain's CDR3 is CASTSGGARNEQFF. The CDR3 DNA follows: TGTGCCAGCACCTCCGGGGGGGCGCGTAATGAGCAGTTCTTC.